Below, 29 T cell receptor beta chains from the same sample are listed, as sequenced in a study of T cells in Graves' hyperthyroidism and ophthalmopathy. TCR beta CDR3 region amplification was performed from RNA transcripts. An initial round of RT-PCR targeting the TCR CDR3 relied on the HTBI primer set. TCRdb re-derived calls from the multiplex PCR reads in MiXCR, one entry per CDR3 protein. The data hold hundreds of thousands of distinct CDR3 sequences, with around 15% observed a single time. Sequenced material: blood. The receptor set was obtained from a woman aged 18-30 years with Graves' hyperthyroidism.

The chain carries TRBV27 and TRBJ2-3; TRBD1 matches 9 bases. Germline assignment: CDR1 MNHEY and CDR2 SMNVEV (reference sequence). The CDR3 loop spans 17 amino acids. V trimming: 7 bases; J trimming: 3 bases; junction bases outside the gene matches: 14. The CDR3 DNA reads as TGTGCCAGCAAGGGTTTGAGGGGGACAGGGCATACAGATACGCAGTATTTT. The encoded protein is CASKGLRGTGHTDTQYF.

This clonotype was counted many times. This chain's CDR3 is CASRPPTGTGSYGYTF. The CDR3 DNA sequence: TGTGCCAGCAGGCCCCCGACCGGGACAGGTTCCTATGGCTACACCTTC. The chain uses TRBV12-3 or TRBV12-4 and TRBJ1-2; 8 nucleotides line up with TRBD1. This CDR3 is 16 amino acids long. Germline trimming cut 6 bases from V and 4 bases from J; bases unmatched to any gene: 13.

This clonotype was recorded at least ten times. V and J are TRBV10-3 and TRBJ2-5; D may match TRBD1 or TRBD2 (6 bases each). CDR1 and CDR2 (germline): ENHRY, SYGVKD. V lost 0 bases and J lost 5, with 19 bases in between. CDR3 length: 17 residues. In DNA form, the CDR3 reads TGTGCCATCAGTGAGTCCTGGCCGGGGGCGCCCCGGGAGACCCAGTACTTC. It yields the protein CAISESWPGAPRETQYF.

This chain uses TRBV20-1 with TRBJ2-1; 7 positions match TRBD2. Germline assignment: CDR1 DFQATT and CDR2 SNEGSKA (reference sequence). J was trimmed by 1 base and V by 6 bases; bases with no gene match: 6. There are 14 residues in the CDR3. The CDR3 DNA reads TGCAGTGCATGCGGGAGTATTTCCTACAATGAGCAGTTCTTC. Its protein product is CSACGSISYNEQFF.

This clonotype was detected a few times. The chain combines TRBV6-1 with TRBJ1-2; D ambiguous. The germline gives CDR1 MNHNS, CDR2 SASEGT. CDR3 length: 13 amino acids. Trimming stripped 10 bases from V and 2 bases from J, with 14 bases between. In DNA, the CDR3 is TGTGCCACCCTCCGCTGGGTCAACTATGGCTACACCTTC. It encodes CATLRWVNYGYTF.

This clonotype came up many times. The CDR3 DNA sequence: TGTGCCAGCAGCAATACTTGGGGACTAGCGGCCTCCTACGAGCAGTACTTC. The encoded protein is CASSNTWGLAASYEQYF. The rearrangement links TRBV7-2 to TRBJ2-7, with 11 bases identical to TRBD2. Trimming took 5 bases from V and 0 from J; bases not matched to a gene: 9. The CDR3 is 17 amino acids. Germline V gene lookup returns CDR1 SGHTA and CDR2 FQGNSA.

The V gene is TRBV2, the J gene TRBJ2-2; D is unclear. V lost 10 bases and J 0 bases, leaving 9 bases between the germline ends. From germline, CDR1 is SNHLY and CDR2 FYNNEI. The CDR3 has 13 amino acids. The CDR3 bases are TGTGCCACCAACGGTCCGAACACCGGGGAGCTGTTTTTT. The encoded protein is CATNGPNTGELFF.

The V gene is TRBV7-9, the J gene TRBJ2-5; possible D gene TRBD2, 5 bases. Germline assignment: CDR1 SEHNR and CDR2 FQNEAQ (reference sequence). Trimming stripped 2 bases from V and 2 bases from J, with 18 bases between. The CDR3 covers 17 residues. CDR3: CASSLLHSGPGQETQYF. The CDR3 bases are TGTGCCAGCAGCTTATTACATTCCGGGCCGGGACAAGAGACCCAGTACTTC. The full variable domain, in which reference TRBV7-9 and TRBJ2-5 provide the parts outside the CDR3, is DTGVSQNPRHKITKRGQNVTFRCDPISEHNRLYWYRQTLGQGPEFLTYFQNEAQLEKSRLLSDRFSAERPKGSFSTLEIQRTEQGDSAMYLCASSLLHSGPGQETQYFGPGTRLLVL.

The chain joins TRBV12-3 or TRBV12-4 to TRBJ2-1; TRBD1 might be the D (6 bases). Between the trimmed V and J ends, which lost 2 bases and 8 bases, there was a span of 13 bases. The CDR3 is made up of 14 amino acids. The CDR3 reads CASSLHRVLDEQFF. In nucleotides, the CDR3 is TGTGCCAGCAGTTTACACAGGGTTCTCGATGAGCAGTTCTTC.

This clonotype was observed a handful of times. The rearrangement links TRBV30 to TRBJ1-4; D unresolved. The CDR3 spans 14 residues. CDR1 and CDR2 (germline): GTSNPN, SVGIG (reference sequence). V was cut by 0 bases and J by 8 bases, with 13 bases left in between. CDR3 sequence reads: CAWSVKRRNEKLFF. CDR3 DNA: TGTGCCTGGAGTGTAAAGAGGAGGAACGAAAAACTGTTTTTT.

The chain couples TRBV7-9 to TRBJ1-1; tentative D call: TRBD1 (5 bases). Germline V CDR1 and CDR2: SEHNR, FQNEAQ (reference sequence). V gave up 1 base and J gave up 4 bases, with 13 bases separating them. CDR3 size: 15 residues. The CDR3 DNA follows: TGTGCCAGCAGCTTAGAAGGGACCCTGGGCACTGAAGCTTTCTTT. Its translation is CASSLEGTLGTEAFF. Full variable domain (rest looked up from reference TRBV7-9 and TRBJ1-1): DTGVSQNPRHKITKRGQNVTFRCDPISEHNRLYWYRQTLGQGPEFLTYFQNEAQLEKSRLLSDRFSAERPKGSFSTLEIQRTEQGDSAMYLCASSLEGTLGTEAFFGQGTRLTVV.

This clonotype was picked up a small number of times. For the CDR3, the DNA is TGTGCCAGCTCAGTCGACAGGGCGAACATGGATACGCAGTATTTT. Translated, it gives CASSVDRANMDTQYF. V usage is TRBV18 and J usage is TRBJ2-3, with 7 bases fitting TRBD1. Germline V CDR1 and CDR2: KGHSH, LQKENI. V shed 5 bases and J 6 bases; nucleotides not matched to a gene: 11. This CDR3 has 15 amino acids.

This clonotype was observed a few times. The chain employs TRBV10-3 and TRBJ1-2; the match to TRBD1 covers 7 bases. CDR1 and CDR2 (germline): ENHRY, SYGVKD. This CDR3 has 13 amino acids. The trim removed 7 bases at V and 6 bases at J, leaving 8 bases unmatched. As DNA, the CDR3 is TGTGCCATCACGACAGGGCATAATGATGGCTACACCTTC. Amino acid sequence: CAITTGHNDGYTF.

Ten or more counts support this clonotype. The chain combines TRBV11-2 with TRBJ2-2, with 7 bases matching TRBD2. The CDR3 totals 21 residues. Trimming took 6 bases from V and 4 from J; bases not matched to a gene: 26. Germline V gives CDR1 SGHAT, CDR2 FQNNGV. The DNA for the CDR3 is TGTGCCAGCAGACGAGGGAGGGGTCTGAGTCGGCGGGAGAGCGTCACCGGGGAGCTGTTTTTT. Amino acids: CASRRGRGLSRRESVTGELFF.

This clonotype was observed many times. The rearrangement joins TRBV28 to TRBJ2-3; 8 bases match TRBD2. The CDR3 contains 17 residues. The V segment lost 4 bases and the J segment 4 bases; nucleotides outside the gene matches: 13. CDR1 MDHEN and CDR2 SYDVKM come from the germline V gene. The DNA of the CDR3 is TGTGCCAGCAGTTCGGTGAGAAATCGGGAGGGAGCAGATACGCAGTATTTT. Amino acid sequence: CASSSVRNREGADTQYF.

This clonotype showed up just a few times. The rearrangement joins TRBV28 to TRBJ2-5; D is unresolved. The CDR3 extends over 14 amino acids. Trimming left V 5 bases short and J 7 bases short, with 17 bases between. The germline V gene has CDR1 MDHEN and CDR2 SYDVKM. The CDR3 region is CASSPGGIVWTQYF. CDR3 coding DNA: TGTGCCAGCAGTCCCGGTGGAATAGTCTGGACCCAGTACTTC. Drawing the rest from reference TRBV28 and TRBJ2-5, the complete variable domain is DVKVTQSSRYLVKRTGEKVFLECVQDMDHENMFWYRQDPGLGLRLIYFSYDVKMKEKGDIPEGYSVSREKKERFSLILESASTNQTSMYLCASSPGGIVWTQYFGPGTRLLVL.

Ten or more counts support this clonotype. The gene calls are TRBV11-2 and TRBJ2-1; the D gene is possibly TRBD1 (6 bases). Trimming pared 5 bases from V and 6 bases from J, leaving 14 bases between. From germline, CDR1 is SGHAT and CDR2 FQNNGV. The CDR3 sequence is 14 residues long. CDR3 sequence (DNA): TGTGCCAGCAGCCCCCCCGGACAGAGCAATGAGCAGTTCTTC. It codes for CASSPPGQSNEQFF.

This clonotype was recorded many times. The chain is built from TRBV28 and TRBJ1-1; the match to TRBD1 covers 8 bases. V was clipped by 5 bases and J by 0 bases; unmatched bases: 5. This CDR3 has 15 residues. From germline, CDR1 is MDHEN and CDR2 SYDVKM. The CDR3 DNA reads TGTGCCAGCAGTCACCGGGACAGGTTGAACACTGAAGCTTTCTTT. Encoded protein: CASSHRDRLNTEAFF.

This clonotype was detected only a few times. The genes are TRBV7-9 and TRBJ2-1; D tentatively reads TRBD1 or TRBD2 (6 bases each). The CDR3 consists of 16 residues. The ends were cut back, 2 bases at V and 14 bases at J, with 25 bases in the middle. The germline CDR1 and CDR2 sequences are SEHNR and FQNEAQ (reference sequence). This CDR3 is CASSLLVGGRDSPEFF. In DNA, the CDR3 is TGTGCCAGCAGCTTACTTGTCGGGGGCAGGGACTCACCGGAGTTCTTC.

This clonotype came up many times. The genes are TRBV20-1 and TRBJ1-6; a weak D match, TRBD1 (6 bases). The CDR3 runs to 14 residues. Germline CDR1 DFQATT, CDR2 SNEGSKA (reference sequence). Trimming stripped 3 bases from V and 7 bases from J, with 13 bases between. In DNA, the CDR3 is TGCAGTGCTAGGGTGACAGGAGGGAATTCACCCCTCCACTTT. Its protein is CSARVTGGNSPLHF.

The sample holds many counts of this clonotype. V usage is TRBV12-3 or TRBV12-4 and J usage is TRBJ1-5; 7 bases map to TRBD1. V was pared by 6 bases and J by 7 bases, with 12 bases of the junction left unmatched. The length of the CDR3 is 15 residues. The chain's CDR3 is CASSQGGGHGQPQHF. The CDR3, as DNA: TGTGCCAGCAGCCAGGGGGGCGGGCACGGGCAGCCCCAGCATTTT.

The chain carries TRBV10-1 and TRBJ2-1; 10 bases fit TRBD1. The J segment lost 4 bases and the V segment lost 6 bases, leaving 6 bases of the junction unmatched. There are 15 residues in the CDR3. The germline V gene encodes CDR1 WNHNN and CDR2 SYGVQD (reference sequence). CDR3 DNA sequence: TGCGCCAGCAGCATAGGGACAGGGGAATACAATGAGCAGTTCTTC. It encodes CASSIGTGEYNEQFF.

V is TRBV7-9 and J is TRBJ2-5; 7 bases agree with TRBD1. This CDR3 region has 14 residues. Germline V CDR1 and CDR2: SEHNR, FQNEAQ (reference sequence). Trimming at V came to 8 bases and at J to 2 bases, leaving 8 bases not matched to a gene. The CDR3 is CASGTEIQQETQYF. The CDR3 bases are TGTGCCAGCGGGACAGAAATCCAACAAGAGACCCAGTACTTC.

This clonotype appeared many times. V and J are TRBV11-2 and TRBJ2-1; 14 nucleotides align to TRBD2. Germline V gives CDR1 SGHAT, CDR2 FQNNGV. With V trimmed by 5 bases and J by 13 bases, 7 bases remained unmatched. CDR3 length equals 14 residues. The CDR3 region has the DNA TGTGCCAGCAGCACGACTAGCGGGAGGGCCGAACAGTTCTTC. Amino acids: CASSTTSGRAEQFF.

A few counts support this clonotype. The chain uses TRBV20-1 and TRBJ1-5; 8 nucleotides align to TRBD1. J lost 7 bases, V lost 3 bases, and 5 bases had no gene match. The CDR3 sequence is 13 residues long. CDR1 is DFQATT and CDR2 is SNEGSKA in the germline V gene (reference sequence). In nucleotides, the CDR3 is TGCAGTGCTAGGGACAGGGTGGAGCAGCCCCAGCATTTT. This sequence encodes CSARDRVEQPQHF.

The chain uses TRBV5-1 and TRBJ2-2; D gene ambiguous. The CDR3 runs 15 residues. V gave up 0 bases and J gave up 0 bases, with 6 bases separating them. From germline, CDR1 is SGHRS and CDR2 YFSETQ. CDR3: CASSLDTANTGELFF. CDR3 sequence (DNA): TGCGCCAGCAGCTTGGACACGGCGAACACCGGGGAGCTGTTTTTT.

This clonotype was seen at least ten times. The junction shows a germline mismatch at one end, possibly a read error. The rearrangement uses TRBV11-2 and TRBJ1-2, with D unclear. This CDR3 has 14 residues. Germline V gives CDR1 SGHAT, CDR2 FQNNGV. This CDR3 reads CASSSLTQTYDYTF. The CDR3, as DNA: TGTGCCAGCAGCTCGTTGACGCAGACCTATGACTACACCTTC.

This clonotype was seen many times. The rearrangement joins TRBV10-3 to TRBJ2-3, with D perhaps assigned TRBD1 or TRBD2 (5 bases each). Germline CDR1 reads ENHRY; CDR2 reads SYGVKD. The CDR3 is made up of 15 amino acids. Trimming removed 10 bases at V and 1 base at J, with 18 bases between. The CDR3 region is CATQPYRDGTDTQYF. The CDR3, as DNA: TGTGCCACACAACCCTACCGGGACGGCACAGATACGCAGTATTTT.

This clonotype came up a few times. This sequence joins TRBV5-1 and TRBJ1-1; 7 nucleotides align to TRBD1. The CDR3 length is 14 residues. Germline V gene lookup returns CDR1 SGHRS and CDR2 YFSETQ. Trimming removed 4 bases from V and 0 bases from J; junction bases left unmatched: 3. The CDR3 nucleotides are TGCGCCAGCAGCAAACAGGGGATGAACACTGAAGCTTTCTTT. Protein: CASSKQGMNTEAFF.